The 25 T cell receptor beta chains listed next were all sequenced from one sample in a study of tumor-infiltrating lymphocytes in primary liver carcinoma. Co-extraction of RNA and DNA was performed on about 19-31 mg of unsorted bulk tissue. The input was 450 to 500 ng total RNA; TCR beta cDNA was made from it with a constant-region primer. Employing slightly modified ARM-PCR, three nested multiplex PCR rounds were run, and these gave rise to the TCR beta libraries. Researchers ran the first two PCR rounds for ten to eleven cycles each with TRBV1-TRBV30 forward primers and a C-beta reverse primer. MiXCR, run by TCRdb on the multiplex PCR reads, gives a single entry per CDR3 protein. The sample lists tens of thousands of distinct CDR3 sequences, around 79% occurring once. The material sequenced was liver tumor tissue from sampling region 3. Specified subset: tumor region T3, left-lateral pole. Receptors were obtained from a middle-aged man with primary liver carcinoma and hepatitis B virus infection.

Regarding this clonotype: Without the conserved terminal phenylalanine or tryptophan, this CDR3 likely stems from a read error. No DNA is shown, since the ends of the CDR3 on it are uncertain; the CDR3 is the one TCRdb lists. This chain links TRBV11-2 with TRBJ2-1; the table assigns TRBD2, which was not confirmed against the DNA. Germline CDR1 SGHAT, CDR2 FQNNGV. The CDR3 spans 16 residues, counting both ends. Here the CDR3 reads CASSFRLAGDYNERFL.

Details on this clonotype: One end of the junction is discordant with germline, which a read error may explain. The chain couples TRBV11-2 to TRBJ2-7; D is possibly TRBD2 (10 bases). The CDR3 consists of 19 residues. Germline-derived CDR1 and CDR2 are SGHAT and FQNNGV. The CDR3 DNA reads TGTGCCAGCACCTCGGACAGGGGACGGACTAGCGGTAGGTTCTACAAGCAGTACTTC. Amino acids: CASTSDRGRTSGRFYKQYF.

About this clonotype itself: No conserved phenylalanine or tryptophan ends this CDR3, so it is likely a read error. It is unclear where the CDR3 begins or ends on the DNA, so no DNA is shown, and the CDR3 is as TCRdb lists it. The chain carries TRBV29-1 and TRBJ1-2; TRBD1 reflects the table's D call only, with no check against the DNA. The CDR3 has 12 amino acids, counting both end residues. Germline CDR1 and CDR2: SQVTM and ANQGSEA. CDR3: CSAPDQTGTYTI.

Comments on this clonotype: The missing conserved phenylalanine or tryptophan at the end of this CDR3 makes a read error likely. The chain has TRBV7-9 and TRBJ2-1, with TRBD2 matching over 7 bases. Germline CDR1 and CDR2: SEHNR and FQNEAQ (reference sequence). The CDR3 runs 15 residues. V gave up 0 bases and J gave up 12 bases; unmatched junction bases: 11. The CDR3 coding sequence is TGTGCCAGCAGCTTAGCGGGAGGGCGAGGCAACGGGCAGTTCTTA. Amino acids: CASSLAGGRGNGQFL.

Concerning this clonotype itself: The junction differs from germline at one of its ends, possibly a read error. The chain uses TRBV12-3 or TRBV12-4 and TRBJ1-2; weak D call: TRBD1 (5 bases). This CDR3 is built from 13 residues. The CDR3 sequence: CASSLAWGDGYTF. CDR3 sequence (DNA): TGTGCCAGCAGTTTAGCATGGGGGGACGGCTACACCTTT.

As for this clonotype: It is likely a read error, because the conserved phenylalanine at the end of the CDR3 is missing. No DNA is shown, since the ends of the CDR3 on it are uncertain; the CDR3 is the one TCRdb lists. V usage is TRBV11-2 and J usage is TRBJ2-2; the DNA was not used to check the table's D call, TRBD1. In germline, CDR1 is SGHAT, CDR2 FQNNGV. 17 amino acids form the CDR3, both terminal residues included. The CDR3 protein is CASSFDRDRVGTGELLC.

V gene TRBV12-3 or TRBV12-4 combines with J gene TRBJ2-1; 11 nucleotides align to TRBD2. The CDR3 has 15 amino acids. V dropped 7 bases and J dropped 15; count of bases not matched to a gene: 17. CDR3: CASTPGTSGPNDRFF. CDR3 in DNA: TGTGCCAGCACCCCCGGGACTAGCGGCCCCAATGACCGGTTCTTC.

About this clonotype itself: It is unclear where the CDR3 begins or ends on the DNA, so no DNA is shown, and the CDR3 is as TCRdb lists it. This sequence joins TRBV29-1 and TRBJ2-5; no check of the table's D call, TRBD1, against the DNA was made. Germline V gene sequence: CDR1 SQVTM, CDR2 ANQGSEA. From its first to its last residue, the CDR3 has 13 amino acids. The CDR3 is CNVGQGALETRYF.

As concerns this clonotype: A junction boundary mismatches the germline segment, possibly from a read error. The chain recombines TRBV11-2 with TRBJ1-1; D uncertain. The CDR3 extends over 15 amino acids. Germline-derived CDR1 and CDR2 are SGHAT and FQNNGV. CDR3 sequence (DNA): TGTACCAGCAGCTTAGCCCTGCTCTTAGAGACTGAAACTTTCTTT. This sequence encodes CTSSLALLLETETFF.

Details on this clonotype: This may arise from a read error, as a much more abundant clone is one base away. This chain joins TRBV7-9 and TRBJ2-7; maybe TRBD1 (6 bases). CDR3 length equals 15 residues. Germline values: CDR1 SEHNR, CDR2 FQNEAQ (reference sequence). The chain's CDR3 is CANSLATHRVYEQYF. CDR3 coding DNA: TGTGCCAACAGCTTAGCGACCCACAGGGTTTACGAGCAGTACTTC.

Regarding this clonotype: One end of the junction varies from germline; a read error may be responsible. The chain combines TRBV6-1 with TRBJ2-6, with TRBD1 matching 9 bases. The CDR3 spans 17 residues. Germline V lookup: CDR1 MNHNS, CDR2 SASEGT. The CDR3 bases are TGTGCCAGCAGCACCGGGACAGGGAGCTCTGGGGCCAAAGTCCCGACTTTC. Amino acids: CASSTGTGSSGAKVPTF.

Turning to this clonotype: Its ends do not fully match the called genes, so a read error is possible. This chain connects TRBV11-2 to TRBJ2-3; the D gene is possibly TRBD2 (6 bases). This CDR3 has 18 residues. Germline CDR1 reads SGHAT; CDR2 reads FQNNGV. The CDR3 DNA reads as TGTGCCAGGAGCTTAGGACCCCCTAGCGACCTCAGCATAGATGCGCAGTATTTT. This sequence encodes CARSLGPPSDLSIDAQYF.

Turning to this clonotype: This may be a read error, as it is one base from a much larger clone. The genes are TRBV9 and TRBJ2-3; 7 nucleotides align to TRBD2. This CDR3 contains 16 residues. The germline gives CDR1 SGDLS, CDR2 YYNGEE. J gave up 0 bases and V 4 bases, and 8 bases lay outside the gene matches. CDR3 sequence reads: CASSPALASSTDTQYF. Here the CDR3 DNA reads TGTGCCAGCAGCCCCGCACTAGCGTCTAGCACAGATACGCAGTATTTT.

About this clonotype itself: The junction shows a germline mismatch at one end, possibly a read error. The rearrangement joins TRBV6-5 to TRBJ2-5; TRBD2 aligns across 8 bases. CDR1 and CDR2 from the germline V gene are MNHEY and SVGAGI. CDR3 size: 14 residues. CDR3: CASSYGTSQETRYF. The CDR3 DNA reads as TGTGCCAGCAGTTACGGGACTAGTCAAGAGACCCGGTACTTC.

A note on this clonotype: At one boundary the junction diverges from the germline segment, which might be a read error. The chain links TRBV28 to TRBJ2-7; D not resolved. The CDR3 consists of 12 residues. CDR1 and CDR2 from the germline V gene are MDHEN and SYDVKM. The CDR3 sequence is CTSSFRAYEQYF. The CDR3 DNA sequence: TGTACCAGCAGTTTCCGGGCCTACGAGCAGTACTTC.

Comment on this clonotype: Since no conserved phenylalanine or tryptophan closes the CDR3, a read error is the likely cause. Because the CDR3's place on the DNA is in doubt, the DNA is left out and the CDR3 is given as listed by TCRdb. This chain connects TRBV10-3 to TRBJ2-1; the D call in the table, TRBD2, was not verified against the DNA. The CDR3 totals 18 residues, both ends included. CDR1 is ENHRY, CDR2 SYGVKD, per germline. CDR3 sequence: CAISESSSGSSSYNEQSL.

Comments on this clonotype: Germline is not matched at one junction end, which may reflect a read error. Here the CDR3 reads CANSQKSLGLGSYEQYF. The CDR3 DNA sequence: TGCGCCAACAGCCAAAAGAGTTTAGGACTGGGCTCCTACGAGCAGTACTTC. The chain uses TRBV4-1 and TRBJ2-7, with D possibly matching TRBD2 (5 bases). This CDR3 has 17 residues. The germline gives CDR1 MGHRA, CDR2 YSYEKL.

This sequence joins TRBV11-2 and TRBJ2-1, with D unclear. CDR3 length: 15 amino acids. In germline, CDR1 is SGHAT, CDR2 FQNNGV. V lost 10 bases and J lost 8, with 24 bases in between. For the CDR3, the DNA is TGTGCCACCGGGCAAGACCAACCATCCTCCGATGAGCAGTTCTTC. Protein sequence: CATGQDQPSSDEQFF. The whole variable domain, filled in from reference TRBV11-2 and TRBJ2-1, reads EAGVAQSPRYKIIEKRQSVAFWCNPISGHATLYWYQQILGQGPKLLIQFQNNGVVDDSQLPKDRFSAERLKGVDSTLKIQPAKLEDSAVYLCATGQDQPSSDEQFFGPGTRLTVL.

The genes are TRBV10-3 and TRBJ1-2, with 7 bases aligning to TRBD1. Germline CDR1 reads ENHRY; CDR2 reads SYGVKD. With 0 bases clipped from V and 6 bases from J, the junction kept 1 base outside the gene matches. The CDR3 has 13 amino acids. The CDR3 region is CAISESTGNGYTF. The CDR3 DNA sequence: TGTGCCATCAGTGAGTCGACAGGGAATGGCTACACCTTC.

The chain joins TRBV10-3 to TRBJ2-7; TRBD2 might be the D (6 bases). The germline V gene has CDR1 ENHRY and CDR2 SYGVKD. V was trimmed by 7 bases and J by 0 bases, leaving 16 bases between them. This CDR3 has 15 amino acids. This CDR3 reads CAITAGSVTSYEQYF. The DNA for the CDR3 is TGTGCCATCACTGCCGGGAGCGTCACCTCCTACGAGCAGTACTTC.

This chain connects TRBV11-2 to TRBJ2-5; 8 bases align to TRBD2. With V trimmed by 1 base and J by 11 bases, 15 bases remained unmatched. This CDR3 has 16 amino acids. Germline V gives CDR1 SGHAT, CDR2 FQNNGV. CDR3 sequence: CASSLVAASGQDTQYF. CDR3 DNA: TGTGCCAGCAGCTTAGTCGCGGCTAGCGGGCAAGATACTCAGTACTTC.

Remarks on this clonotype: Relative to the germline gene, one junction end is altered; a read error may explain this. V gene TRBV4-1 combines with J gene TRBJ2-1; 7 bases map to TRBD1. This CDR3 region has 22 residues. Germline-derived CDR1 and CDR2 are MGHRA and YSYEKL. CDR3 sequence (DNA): TGCGCCAGCATCCAACCAGGGGGAAAAAAGCGGAAGGGCTTAAGCTCCTACAATGAGCAGTTCTTC. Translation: CASIQPGGKKRKGLSSYNEQFF.

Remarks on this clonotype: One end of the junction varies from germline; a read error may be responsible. The CDR3 nucleotides are TGTCCCAGCAGACTTTGGACAGGGATGAAAGCTGGGACCAACGTCCTGACTTTC. Translated: CPSRLWTGMKAGTNVLTF. J is TRBJ2-6 and V is TRBV6-5; 8 nucleotides agree with TRBD1. Germline loops: CDR1 MNHEY, CDR2 SVGAGI. The CDR3 length is 18 residues.

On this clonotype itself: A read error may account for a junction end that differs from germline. The CDR3 nucleotides are TGTGCCAGGAGCCAAGTTAGGGGGCAGCCCCGGCATTTT. Encoded protein: CARSQVRGQPRHF. This chain connects TRBV4-1 to TRBJ1-5, with 7 bases that match TRBD1. CDR1 MGHRA and CDR2 YSYEKL come from the germline V gene. CDR3 length equals 13 residues.

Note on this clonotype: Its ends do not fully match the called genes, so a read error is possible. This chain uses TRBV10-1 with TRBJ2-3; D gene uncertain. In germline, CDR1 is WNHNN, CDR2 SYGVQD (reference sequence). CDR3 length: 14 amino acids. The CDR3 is CAGSETVITDMQYF. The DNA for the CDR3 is TGCGCCGGCAGTGAGACGGTGATCACAGATATGCAGTATTTT.